This passage covers 2 T cell receptor beta chains from one sample sequenced in a study of shared clonotypes between healthy human individuals (TCRdb year 2020). CD8 naive samples consisted of CD45RO-negative cells that were positively selected for CCR7, yielding a CD45RA+CCR7+ population without TemRA cells. Preparation of the library involved the immunoSEQ multiplex PCR assay. Held by TCRdb, this immuneACCESS table contains in-frame sequences only and omits some clones. Under half of the omission traces to an unresolved V gene where checked; the cause of the rest is unknown. The sample data list about 820,000 clones, and over 90% of these were observed just once. Of the sample, 24% falls within the top ten clones. Sequencing was carried out using naive CD8+ T cells sorted from blood. The meaning of the sample's cell subset or site label: CD45RA+CCR7+. The receptors were gathered from a young man in good health.

This chain connects TRBV11-2 to TRBJ2-2; TRBD2 aligns across 14 bases. CDR3 size: 19 residues. Per germline, CDR1 SGHAT and CDR2 FQNNGV. Unmatched junction bases numbered 16, after V lost 5 bases and J lost 8 bases. CDR3 loop: CASSPSPGLAGVSSGELFF. As DNA, the CDR3 is TGTGCCAGCAGCCCTAGCCCGGGACTAGCGGGAGTGTCGTCGGGGGAGCTGTTTTTT.

V gene TRBV9 combines with J gene TRBJ2-7; no definite D call. CDR3 size: 16 residues. The germline V gene has CDR1 SGDLS and CDR2 YYNGEE. Trimming pared 2 bases from V and 0 bases from J, leaving 15 bases between. The DNA of the CDR3 is TGTGCCAGCAGCGTCACGGCGACGGAGCACTCCTACGAGCAGTACTTC. Encoded protein: CASSVTATEHSYEQYF.